This passage covers 27 T cell receptor beta chains from one sample sequenced in a study of blood T cell repertoires in COVID-19. Generated by immunoSEQ multiplex PCR, the TCRdb table keeps only in-frame clones and is missing some. Of about 170,000 clones listed, about 88% were seen once; the top ten hold 20% to 30%. The source material was peripheral blood. All receptors come from a man aged 55 to 70 with acute or convalescent COVID-19.

This chain connects TRBV13 to TRBJ1-4; D uncertain. V lost 2 bases to trimming and J lost 0 bases, with 13 bases between them. The length of the CDR3 is 17 residues. Germline V CDR1 and CDR2: PRHDT, FYEKMQ (reference sequence). Here the CDR3 reads CASSLSSGFATNEKLFF. CDR3 nucleotides: TGTGCCAGCAGCTTATCATCCGGGTTTGCAACTAATGAAAAACTGTTTTTT.

This clone was seen only once. V and J are TRBV5-1 and TRBJ2-2, with D possibly being TRBD2 (5 bases). The ends were cut back, 5 bases at V and 4 bases at J, with 15 bases in the middle. The length of the CDR3 is 15 residues. Germline values: CDR1 SGHRS, CDR2 YFSETQ. CDR3 in amino acids: CASRPSGVATGELFF. CDR3 bases: TGCGCCAGCAGGCCCTCCGGGGTTGCCACCGGGGAGCTGTTTTTT.

The chain carries TRBV7-9 and TRBJ1-1; D not resolved. This CDR3 has 14 amino acids. Trimming stripped 2 bases from V and 2 bases from J, with 9 bases between. CDR1 and CDR2 (germline): SEHNR, FQNEAQ (reference sequence). This CDR3 is CASSLSHRNTEAFF. In DNA, the CDR3 is TGTGCCAGCAGCTTAAGTCACAGAAACACTGAAGCTTTCTTT.

This chain links TRBV5-1 with TRBJ2-5; unclear D gene. The CDR3 runs to 17 residues. CDR1 SGHRS and CDR2 YFSETQ come from the germline V gene. V dropped 0 bases and J dropped 4 bases, with 19 bases sitting between them. The CDR3 is CASSLGAGPSLGETQYF. The CDR3 DNA reads TGCGCCAGCAGCTTGGGGGCAGGTCCCTCCTTGGGAGAGACCCAGTACTTC.

This clone was seen once. This chain links TRBV5-1 with TRBJ1-1; weak D call: TRBD1 (6 bases). The CDR3 totals 15 residues. V dropped 2 bases and J dropped 4 bases, with 15 bases sitting between them. Germline V CDR1 and CDR2: SGHRS, YFSETQ. The CDR3 DNA sequence: TGCGCCAGCAGCTTCGGCAGGGGCGGAACCACTGAAGCTTTCTTT. Amino acids: CASSFGRGGTTEAFF.

The chain is built from TRBV19 and TRBJ2-1, with 10 bases fitting TRBD2. Trimming at V came to 6 bases and at J to 1 base, leaving 12 bases not matched to a gene. The CDR3 has 18 residues. Germline CDR1 and CDR2: LNHDA and SQIVND (reference sequence). This chain's CDR3 is CASSRTAGGPSSYNEQFF. The CDR3, as DNA: TGTGCCAGTAGCCGGACAGCGGGAGGGCCTAGTTCCTACAATGAGCAGTTCTTC.

The V call is TRBV6-5, the J call TRBJ2-2, with 9 bases aligning to TRBD1. Germline trimming cut 6 bases from V and 6 bases from J; bases unmatched to any gene: 8. Germline V gives CDR1 MNHEY, CDR2 SVGAGI. This CDR3 has 15 residues. CDR3 loop: CASRGTGFFPGELFF. In DNA, the CDR3 is TGTGCCAGCAGGGGGACAGGGTTTTTTCCCGGGGAGCTGTTTTTT.

V gene TRBV3-1 (or the pseudogene TRBV3-2) combines with J gene TRBJ2-5; 7 nucleotides line up with TRBD2. Trimming took 1 base from V and 3 from J; bases not matched to a gene: 2. From germline, CDR1 is LGHDT and CDR2 YNNKEL (reference sequence). This CDR3 has 14 amino acids. CDR3 residues: CASSQGGGKETQYF. The CDR3 DNA sequence: TGTGCCAGCAGCCAAGGGGGGGGAAAAGAGACCCAGTACTTC.

The chain joins TRBV5-6 to TRBJ2-3, with 8 bases identical to TRBD1. Germline V gene sequence: CDR1 SGHDT, CDR2 YYEEEE. This CDR3 contains 16 residues. Trimming removed 4 bases from V and 3 bases from J; junction bases left unmatched: 10. The CDR3, as DNA: TGTGCCAGCAGCGAGACAGGGGCGCAGGTGACAGATACGCAGTATTTT. Its translation is CASSETGAQVTDTQYF.

CDR3 sequence reads: CASSPQYGQGRNTIYF. The CDR3 DNA follows: TGTGCCAGCTCACCACAATACGGACAGGGCAGAAACACCATATATTTT. The chain employs TRBV18 and TRBJ1-3, with TRBD1 matching over 8 bases. V shed 1 base and J 5 bases; nucleotides not matched to a gene: 7. The germline V gene has CDR1 KGHSH and CDR2 LQKENI. The CDR3 totals 16 residues.

This clone was picked up a small number of times. The chain recombines TRBV5-4 with TRBJ1-2; unclear D gene. Germline V gives CDR1 SGHNT, CDR2 YYREEE (reference sequence). V was trimmed by 3 bases and J by 6 bases, leaving 12 bases between them. The CDR3 runs 13 residues. Here the CDR3 reads CASSYTRGNGYTF. DNA of the CDR3: TGTGCCAGCAGCTATACACGGGGTAATGGCTACACCTTC. The variable domain in full, with the rest retrieved from reference TRBV5-4 and TRBJ1-2, is ETGVTQSPTHLIKTRGQQVTLRCSSQSGHNTVSWYQQALGQGPQFIFQYYREEENGRGNFPPRFSGLQFPNYSSELNVNALELDDSALYLCASSYTRGNGYTFGSGTRLTVV.

The chain joins TRBV27 to TRBJ2-3, with 9 bases that match TRBD2. The CDR3 sequence is 12 residues long. Trimming removed 6 bases from V and 10 bases from J; junction bases left unmatched: 5. The germline V gene has CDR1 MNHEY and CDR2 SMNVEV (reference sequence). The CDR3 DNA reads TGTGCCAGCAGCTCCGCGGGGGGGGCGCAGTATTTT. This codes for CASSSAGGAQYF.

This clone was seen a few times. The rearrangement joins TRBV7-2 to TRBJ2-3, with TRBD2 matching over 8 bases. J gave up 0 bases and V 2 bases, and 4 bases lay outside the gene matches. CDR1 and CDR2 from the germline V gene are SGHTA and FQGNSA. CDR3 length: 16 residues. CDR3 DNA sequence: TGTGCCAGCAGCTTATATCAGCGGGGGAGCACAGATACGCAGTATTTT. It specifies CASSLYQRGSTDTQYF. Looking up the rest from reference TRBV7-2 and TRBJ2-3 gives the full variable domain: GAGVSQSPSNKVTEKGKDVELRCDPISGHTALYWYRQSLGQGLEFLIYFQGNSAPDKSGLPSDRFSAERTGGSVSTLTIQRTQQEDSAVYLCASSLYQRGSTDTQYFGPGTRLTVL.

This chain links TRBV5-1 with TRBJ2-1; 12 bases align to TRBD1. The CDR3 runs 14 residues. CDR1 is SGHRS and CDR2 is YFSETQ in the germline V gene. V shed 5 bases, J shed 8 bases, and the junction held 5 bases outside the gene matches. CDR3 sequence (DNA): TGCGCCAGCAGGCTTGGGACAGGGGGCGATGAGCAGTTCTTC. Its translation is CASRLGTGGDEQFF.

This clone appeared once. The rearrangement links TRBV7-3 to TRBJ1-1; perhaps TRBD1 as D (5 bases). V was trimmed by 1 base and J by 0 bases, leaving 27 bases between them. This CDR3 contains 21 residues. Per germline, CDR1 SGHTA and CDR2 FQGTGA. CDR3 sequence: CASSLRKGTGGRGPLNTEAFF. CDR3 nucleotides: TGTGCCAGCAGCTTAAGGAAAGGGACCGGAGGGCGGGGCCCTTTGAACACTGAAGCTTTCTTT.

In DNA form, the CDR3 reads TGTGCCAGCAGCTTTTCCGGGACAACCGGGAAAGCTTTCTTT. Amino acid sequence: CASSFSGTTGKAFF. This chain connects TRBV5-4 to TRBJ1-1; TRBD1 might be the D (6 bases). The CDR3 is made up of 14 amino acids. CDR1 is SGHNT and CDR2 is YYREEE in the germline V gene (reference sequence). Trimming removed 2 bases from V and 9 bases from J, with 17 bases in between.

J is TRBJ1-1 and V is TRBV18; D is unresolved. This CDR3 is built from 13 residues. With 3 bases removed from V and 5 bases from J, the gap between germline ends came to 10 bases. Germline V gives CDR1 KGHSH, CDR2 LQKENI. The CDR3 DNA sequence: TGTGCCAGCTCACCGGAGTATGCAACTGAAGCTTTCTTT. Protein sequence: CASSPEYATEAFF.

The rearrangement links TRBV11-3 to TRBJ1-3, with 7 bases lining up with TRBD1. Trimming removed 5 bases from V and 0 bases from J; junction bases left unmatched: 4. Per germline, CDR1 SGHNT and CDR2 YENEEA. This CDR3 contains 15 residues. CDR3 loop: CASSPRQGSGNTIYF. CDR3 bases: TGTGCCAGCAGCCCCCGACAGGGCTCTGGAAACACCATATATTTT.

The chain is built from TRBV19 and TRBJ1-6; a weak D match, TRBD1 (5 bases). The germline V and J ends were trimmed by 3 bases and 6 bases, with 9 bases remaining between them. CDR1 and CDR2 (germline): LNHDA, SQIVND (reference sequence). CDR3 size: 14 residues. CDR3 DNA sequence: TGTGCCAGTAGTATCCAGGGATCTAATTCACCCCTCCACTTT. Its protein is CASSIQGSNSPLHF. The variable domain in full, with the rest retrieved from reference TRBV19 and TRBJ1-6, is DGGITQSPKYLFRKEGQNVTLSCEQNLNHDAMYWYRQDPGQGLRLIYYSQIVNDFQKGDIAEGYSVSREKKESFPLTVTSAQKNPTAFYLCASSIQGSNSPLHFGNGTRLTVT.

V gene TRBV4-3 combines with J gene TRBJ2-2, with 12 bases lining up with TRBD2. The germline gives CDR1 LGHNA, CDR2 YSLEER. The CDR3 runs to 19 residues. The V and J ends lost 3 bases and 0 bases, in that order; junction bases with no gene match: 8. The CDR3 region has the DNA TGCGCCAGCAGCCAGCGACTAGCGGGAGTTTCCGCGAACACCGGGGAGCTGTTTTTT. Protein product: CASSQRLAGVSANTGELFF.

This chain connects TRBV2 to TRBJ2-5; 7 nucleotides align to TRBD2. The CDR3 loop spans 15 amino acids. Germline V CDR1 and CDR2: SNHLY, FYNNEI. V lost 0 bases, J lost 5 bases, and 6 bases stayed unmatched. The CDR3 DNA reads TGTGCCAGCAGTGAAGCGGAAAGGGGAGGGGAGACCCAGTACTTC. Amino acids: CASSEAERGGETQYF.

For this clone: Distinct nucleotide sequences in the sample also encode this CDR3. The J gene is TRBJ2-1, the V gene TRBV27, with TRBD1 as a possible D gene (6 bases). Trimming stripped 5 bases from V and 3 bases from J, with 8 bases between. Germline-derived CDR1 and CDR2 are MNHEY and SMNVEV (reference sequence). There are 13 residues in the CDR3. The DNA of the CDR3 is TGTGCCAGCAGTCCGACAGGCTACAATGAGCAGTTCTTC. Translating gives CASSPTGYNEQFF.

The chain has TRBV10-3 and TRBJ1-1; the match to TRBD1 covers 11 bases. Trimming took 9 bases from V and 10 from J; bases not matched to a gene: 7. This CDR3 spans 12 amino acids. Germline CDR1 ENHRY, CDR2 SYGVKD. The CDR3 DNA sequence: TGTGCCATGCGGACAGGGGGCCTAGGAGCTTTCTTT. Translating it yields CAMRTGGLGAFF.

This chain links TRBV11-3 with TRBJ2-7, with 7 bases that match TRBD1. The CDR3 runs to 12 residues. V was clipped by 5 bases and J by 7 bases; unmatched bases: 5. Germline V gives CDR1 SGHNT, CDR2 YENEEA. The CDR3 spells CASSRQGGEQYF. Here the CDR3 DNA reads TGTGCCAGCAGCCGACAGGGTGGGGAGCAGTACTTC.

The chain has TRBV29-1 and TRBJ2-1; D is ambiguous. V gave up 0 bases and J gave up 5 bases, with 8 bases separating them. The CDR3 is made up of 13 amino acids. CDR1 is SQVTM and CDR2 is ANQGSEA in the germline V gene. The CDR3, as DNA: TGCAGCGTTGAAGAGTGGGCAGACAATGAGCAGTTCTTC. It encodes CSVEEWADNEQFF.

This clone was detected only a few times. The chain recombines TRBV7-9 with TRBJ2-2, with 9 bases aligning to TRBD1. Per germline, CDR1 SEHNR and CDR2 FQNEAQ (reference sequence). Trimming took 6 bases from V and 7 from J; bases not matched to a gene: 9. There are 15 residues in the CDR3. The CDR3 here is CASSRAQGAVGELFF. CDR3 DNA sequence: TGTGCCAGCAGTCGGGCACAGGGGGCTGTCGGGGAGCTGTTTTTT.

J is TRBJ2-1 and V is TRBV30; no clear D. Per germline, CDR1 GTSNPN and CDR2 SVGIG (reference sequence). Trimming cost V 5 bases and J 9 bases, with 11 bases left between them. The CDR3 consists of 11 residues. The CDR3 protein is CAWGAVGEQFF. CDR3 sequence (DNA): TGTGCCTGGGGTGCCGTCGGTGAGCAGTTCTTC. Using reference TRBV30 and TRBJ2-1 for the parts outside the CDR3, the full variable domain is SQTIHQWPATLVQPVGSPLSLECTVEGTSNPNLYWYRQAAGRGLQLLFYSVGIGQISSEVPQNLSASRPQDRQFILSSKKLLLSDSGFYLCAWGAVGEQFFGPGTRLTVL.